This passage covers 30 T cell receptor beta chains from one sample sequenced in a study of cytomegalovirus exposure and HLA in healthy donors. This PCR relied on a set of 60 Vbeta primers and 13 Jbeta primers. Profiling relied on immunoSEQ multiplex PCR, and the TCRdb table lists in-frame clones only, not all of them. The sample carries 100,000 to 150,000 clones, about 81% recorded once. Material: PBMCs. These receptors all come from a woman aged 25 to 39 in good health and CMV-seronegative.

The chain couples TRBV7-9 to TRBJ2-5; 7 bases are shared with TRBD2. Losses at the gene ends were 1 base for V and 1 base for J; bases not matched to a gene: 3. This CDR3 comprises 15 residues. CDR1 SEHNR and CDR2 FQNEAQ come from the germline V gene (reference sequence). In DNA, the CDR3 is TGTGCCAGCAGCTTAGTTGGGACTACCCAAGAGACCCAGTACTTC. Translated: CASSLVGTTQETQYF.

The chain joins TRBV5-6 to TRBJ2-5; no clear D gene. V shed 0 bases and J shed 5 bases, with 8 bases lying between them. The CDR3 extends over 13 amino acids. Germline CDR1 and CDR2: SGHDT and YYEEEE. The CDR3 is CASSLGSGETQYF. CDR3 DNA: TGTGCCAGCAGCTTGGGCTCCGGTGAGACCCAGTACTTC.

This sequence joins TRBV5-1 and TRBJ2-3; 9 positions agree with TRBD1. The V and J ends lost 0 bases and 2 bases, in that order; junction bases with no gene match: 7. Looked up from germline, CDR1 is SGHRS and CDR2 is YFSETQ. The CDR3 length is 17 residues. CDR3: CASSLGLGQGFTDTQYF. The CDR3 DNA follows: TGCGCCAGCAGCTTGGGTCTAGGACAGGGGTTCACAGATACGCAGTATTTT.

The gene calls are TRBV28 and TRBJ1-3; D gene ambiguous. CDR1 MDHEN and CDR2 SYDVKM come from the germline V gene. The ends were cut back, 8 bases at V and 0 bases at J, with 11 bases in the middle. The CDR3 has 14 amino acids. Here the CDR3 reads CASGQASSGNTIYF. In DNA form, the CDR3 reads TGTGCCAGCGGTCAAGCGAGCTCTGGAAACACCATATATTTT.

V is TRBV9 and J is TRBJ2-2, with 10 bases aligning to TRBD1. Per the germline V gene, CDR1 is SGDLS and CDR2 is YYNGEE. V shed 2 bases, J shed 4 bases, and the junction held 5 bases outside the gene matches. CDR3 size: 16 residues. DNA for the CDR3: TGTGCCAGCAGCGTCGCCGGGACAGGGGTCACCGGGGAGCTGTTTTTT. Translation: CASSVAGTGVTGELFF.

This rearrangement joins TRBV19 to TRBJ1-2; D unclear. This CDR3 has 12 residues. V was shortened by 5 bases and J by 8 bases, with 12 bases between the two germline ends. CDR1 and CDR2 from the germline V gene are LNHDA and SQIVND (reference sequence). The DNA for the CDR3 is TGTGCCAGTAGTTACCAAGGAGTCGGCTACACCTTC. This encodes CASSYQGVGYTF.

This clone was recorded a few times. The genes are TRBV6-5 and TRBJ1-1; TRBD1 might be the D (6 bases). The CDR3 extends over 15 amino acids. Germline CDR1 is MNHEY and CDR2 is SVGAGI. Trimming removed 6 bases at V and 1 base at J, with 15 bases between. The CDR3 coding sequence is TGTGCCAGCAGACCCAAAGGGGGTACGAACACTGAAGCTTTCTTT. This encodes CASRPKGGTNTEAFF.

This clone has only a few counts. The chain joins TRBV7-2 to TRBJ2-3, with a tentative D call TRBD1 (5 bases). Germline V gene data show CDR1 as SGHTA and CDR2 as FQGNSA. CDR3 length: 14 residues. V shed 1 base and J shed 4 bases, with 9 bases lying between them. CDR3 nucleotides: TGTGCCAGCAGCTTAGTTCAGGGTGCAGATACGCAGTATTTT. Translated, it gives CASSLVQGADTQYF.

The gene calls are TRBV6-6 and TRBJ2-2, with D perhaps TRBD1 (6 bases). Germline CDR1 is MNHNY and CDR2 is SVGAGI (reference sequence). There are 16 residues in the CDR3. The V and J ends lost 0 bases and 4 bases respectively, with 12 bases between them. CDR3 in amino acids: CASSYSIPGVTGELFF. CDR3 bases: TGTGCCAGCAGTTACTCGATTCCAGGGGTCACCGGGGAGCTGTTTTTT.

The rearrangement joins TRBV7-2 to TRBJ2-7; D uncertain. Trimming left V 1 base short and J 5 bases short, with 12 bases between. The CDR3 has 14 residues. CDR1 is SGHTA, CDR2 FQGNSA, per germline. The CDR3 sequence is CASSLVQSMHEQYF. In DNA form, the CDR3 reads TGTGCCAGCAGCTTAGTACAGTCCATGCACGAGCAGTACTTC.

V and J are TRBV2 and TRBJ2-5, with D possibly being TRBD1 (6 bases). The V and J ends lost 3 bases and 5 bases respectively, with 10 bases between them. The CDR3 has 13 amino acids. Germline assignment: CDR1 SNHLY and CDR2 FYNNEI. CDR3 sequence (DNA): TGTGCCAGCAGTGAGGGACATGGGGAGACCCAGTACTTC. This translates into CASSEGHGETQYF.

This sequence joins TRBV2 and TRBJ1-1, with D perhaps matching TRBD1 (5 bases). Germline assignment: CDR1 SNHLY and CDR2 FYNNEI. This CDR3 comprises 15 residues. V shed 10 bases and J shed 1 base, with 19 bases lying between them. The CDR3 bases are TGTGCCATCACCACACAGGTCCAAGGGAACACTGAAGCTTTCTTT. Its translation is CAITTQVQGNTEAFF.

The J gene is TRBJ2-7, the V gene TRBV18; 11 nucleotides line up with TRBD2. This CDR3 region has 15 residues. Germline assignment: CDR1 KGHSH and CDR2 LQKENI. V was pared by 6 bases and J by 1 base, with 5 bases of the junction left unmatched. CDR3 nucleotides: TGTGCCAGCTCGCCTAGCGGGAGGAGTTCCTACGAGCAGTACTTC. Its protein is CASSPSGRSSYEQYF.

This clone was counted once. CDR3 coding DNA: TGTGCCAGCAGCCCACAGGTCGCGAACACCGGGGAGCTGTTTTTT. It encodes CASSPQVANTGELFF. The chain combines TRBV9 with TRBJ2-2; the D gene is possibly TRBD1 (5 bases). The V gene lost 4 bases and the J gene lost 0 bases, with 10 bases spanning the gap. Germline V lookup: CDR1 SGDLS, CDR2 YYNGEE. The CDR3 spans 15 residues.

The rearrangement joins TRBV18 to TRBJ1-2; 10 bases fit TRBD1. CDR1 is KGHSH and CDR2 is LQKENI in the germline V gene. The CDR3 contains 15 residues. The V segment lost 6 bases and the J segment 6 bases; nucleotides outside the gene matches: 10. DNA of the CDR3: TGTGCCAGCTCTCCCGGGACAGGGGCTATGGATGGCTACACCTTC. Translation gives CASSPGTGAMDGYTF. Complete variable domain (other parts from reference TRBV18 and TRBJ1-2): NAGVMQNPRHLVRRRGQEARLRCSPMKGHSHVYWYRQLPEEGLKFMVYLQKENIIDESGMPKERFSAEFPKEGPSILRIQQVVRGDSAAYFCASSPGTGAMDGYTFGSGTRLTVV.

The chain couples TRBV19 to TRBJ2-3; 10 nucleotides line up with TRBD1. V was clipped by 3 bases and J by 4 bases; unmatched bases: 10. The germline V gene encodes CDR1 LNHDA and CDR2 SQIVND (reference sequence). CDR3 length: 17 residues. CDR3 sequence: CASSIWRGDRGSDTQYF. In DNA form, the CDR3 reads TGTGCCAGTAGTATCTGGAGAGGGGACAGGGGATCAGATACGCAGTATTTT. The whole variable domain, remainder taken from reference TRBV19 and TRBJ2-3, is DGGITQSPKYLFRKEGQNVTLSCEQNLNHDAMYWYRQDPGQGLRLIYYSQIVNDFQKGDIAEGYSVSREKKESFPLTVTSAQKNPTAFYLCASSIWRGDRGSDTQYFGPGTRLTVL.

This clone was detected a few times. V and J are TRBV12-5 and TRBJ1-5; D gene uncertain. Germline V gene data show CDR1 as LGHNT and CDR2 as FRNRAP. This CDR3 is 13 amino acids long. Between the trimmed V and J ends, which lost 3 bases and 3 bases, there was a span of 6 bases. The CDR3 bases are TGTGCTAGTGGTTTCAGTGCCAATCAGCCCCAGCATTTT. It translates to CASGFSANQPQHF.

The J gene is TRBJ2-7, the V gene TRBV30; TRBD1 matches 9 bases. V lost 5 bases to trimming and J lost 3 bases; unmatched junction nucleotides: 5. The CDR3 spans 13 residues. Germline V CDR1 and CDR2: GTSNPN, SVGIG (reference sequence). CDR3 in DNA: TGTGCCTGGCAGCCGGGACAGGGCTACGAGCAGTACTTC. Amino acids: CAWQPGQGYEQYF.

V gene TRBV27 combines with J gene TRBJ1-6; no definite D call. The germline gives CDR1 MNHEY, CDR2 SMNVEV (reference sequence). Trimming shortened V by 3 bases and J by 7 bases, and 7 bases separated the two germline ends. This CDR3 is built from 13 residues. The CDR3 DNA reads TGTGCCAGCAGTTTGCGGGGAAATTCACCCCTCCACTTT. It encodes CASSLRGNSPLHF.

The chain joins TRBV5-1 to TRBJ2-1; tentatively, D is TRBD2 (6 bases). Trimming took off 7 bases at V and 7 bases at J, with 18 bases between the two ends. The germline CDR1 and CDR2 sequences are SGHRS and YFSETQ. The CDR3 extends over 14 amino acids. The CDR3 bases are TGCGCCAGCGGTCCGGGGGAGACAATGAATGAGCAGTTCTTC. It encodes CASGPGETMNEQFF.

This chain links TRBV2 with TRBJ2-5; possibly TRBD1 for D (5 bases). The CDR3 loop spans 15 amino acids. V was pared by 6 bases and J by 5 bases, with 19 bases between. CDR1 and CDR2 from the germline V gene are SNHLY and FYNNEI. The CDR3 region is CASRDSIGAWETQYF. The CDR3 region has the DNA TGTGCCAGCAGGGATAGCATAGGGGCATGGGAGACCCAGTACTTC.

This clone was seen once. The V gene is TRBV7-9, the J gene TRBJ1-2, with D possibly matching TRBD1 (5 bases). This CDR3 contains 14 residues. The germline V gene has CDR1 SEHNR and CDR2 FQNEAQ (reference sequence). Deletions cut 5 bases from V and 8 bases from J, with 18 bases between. CDR3 sequence: CASSPFLGHLGYTF. The DNA for the CDR3 is TGTGCCAGCAGCCCCTTTCTTGGACACCTCGGCTACACCTTC.

The chain employs TRBV6-6 and TRBJ2-6; 9 nucleotides align to TRBD1. The trim removed 8 bases at V and 0 bases at J, leaving 2 bases unmatched. CDR1 is MNHNY and CDR2 is SVGAGI in the germline V gene (reference sequence). The CDR3 is 15 residues long. The CDR3 spells CASRGQGSGANVLTF. In DNA form, the CDR3 reads TGTGCCAGCCGGGGACAGGGCTCTGGGGCCAACGTCCTGACTTTC.

The chain combines TRBV7-2 with TRBJ1-2, with D unclear. Germline lookup yields CDR1 SGHTA and CDR2 FQGNSA. The CDR3 consists of 14 residues. Trimming took 3 bases from V and 1 from J, leaving 9 bases between them. The CDR3, as DNA: TGTGCCAGCAGCTTGGCAACCCTTAACTATGGCTACACCTTC. Translation gives CASSLATLNYGYTF.

This CDR3 reads CASSSRDSSYEQYF. CDR3 coding DNA: TGCGCCAGCAGCTCCCGGGACAGCTCCTACGAGCAGTACTTC. The chain uses TRBV5-1 and TRBJ2-7; 7 nucleotides match TRBD1. CDR1 is SGHRS and CDR2 is YFSETQ in the germline V gene. The V segment lost 3 bases and the J segment 0 bases; nucleotides outside the gene matches: 3. The CDR3 is made up of 14 amino acids.

The gene calls are TRBV6-4 and TRBJ1-6; 11 bases map to TRBD1. V shed 4 bases, J shed 9 bases, and the junction held 5 bases outside the gene matches. This CDR3 region has 15 residues. Germline CDR1 reads MRHNA; CDR2 reads SNTAGT. The CDR3 region is CASSVDRGPGSPLHF. CDR3 in DNA: TGTGCCAGCAGTGTGGACAGGGGGCCGGGTTCACCCCTCCACTTT.

The J gene is TRBJ2-7, the V gene TRBV2; unclear D gene. Germline lookup yields CDR1 SNHLY and CDR2 FYNNEI. The V end lost 3 bases, the J end lost 3 bases, and 9 bases lay between the germline ends. The CDR3 is 13 residues long. The CDR3 DNA reads as TGTGCCAGCAGTGAGGCCTTTATCTACGAGCAGTACTTC. Encoded protein: CASSEAFIYEQYF.

The chain has TRBV6-1 and TRBJ2-6; possible D gene TRBD2, 6 bases. CDR3 size: 15 residues. V was shortened by 7 bases and J by 1 base, with 11 bases between the two germline ends. CDR1 and CDR2 (germline): MNHNS, SASEGT. In DNA form, the CDR3 reads TGTGCCAGCATGCCAGGGAGGTCTGGGGCCAACGTCCTGACTTTC. Translated: CASMPGRSGANVLTF.

The chain joins TRBV9 to TRBJ2-5, with 10 bases fitting TRBD2. Germline CDR1 is SGDLS and CDR2 is YYNGEE. The V gene end was trimmed by 0 bases and the J gene end by 5 bases; junction bases not matched to a gene: 7. The CDR3 covers 16 residues. The CDR3 loop is CASSVASGSGGETQYF. The CDR3 nucleotides read TGTGCCAGCAGCGTAGCTAGCGGGAGCGGGGGGGAGACCCAGTACTTC.

This clone appeared once. This sequence joins TRBV4-1 and TRBJ1-2, with 9 bases aligning to TRBD1. Germline trimming cut 2 bases from V and 3 bases from J; bases unmatched to any gene: 4. CDR3 size: 15 residues. Germline V CDR1 and CDR2: MGHRA, YSYEKL. The CDR3 sequence is CASSQTQGADYGYTF. For the CDR3, the DNA is TGCGCCAGCAGCCAAACACAGGGGGCGGACTATGGCTACACCTTC.